This T cell receptor (beta chain) is drawn from a study of T cells in Graves' hyperthyroidism and ophthalmopathy. Study-level results: Prediction of ophthalmopathy progression came a median 6.5 months pre-onset. The majority of expanded thyroid clonotypes above 0.001 also appeared in blood.

TCR beta CDR3 regions were amplified from RNA. HTBI primers were used for first-round RT-PCR of the TCR CDR3. TCRdb independently ran MiXCR on the multiplex PCR reads; one entry per CDR3 protein. Seen here are 500,000 or so distinct CDR3 sequences, roughly 17% observed once, and the top ten hold 15% to 20%. At least ten counts were recorded for this clonotype. What it binds is not known. With 6 bases clipped from V and 0 bases from J, the junction kept 12 bases outside the gene matches. The CDR3 sequence is 18 residues long. CDR1 is MDHEN and CDR2 is SYDVKM in the germline V gene. The specimen sequenced was blood. This chain connects TRBV28 to TRBJ2-4, with TRBD1 matching over 9 bases. The TCR originated in a woman aged 18-30 years with Graves' ophthalmopathy. The CDR3 here is CASSYQATGGEAKNIQYF. The CDR3 DNA sequence: TGTGCCAGCAGCTACCAAGCGACAGGGGGTGAAGCCAAAAACATTCAGTACTTC.